This is a list of T cell receptor beta chains from one sample in a study of OX40 agonist ivuxolimab in advanced cancers. TCRdb keeps only in-frame clones here, not all; method: immunoSEQ multiplex PCR. The sample records around 55,000 clones, around 89% being singletons. Sequenced here: CD4+ or CD8+ T cells sorted from blood, sampled in a trial of the OX40 agonist ivuxolimab. These TCRs come from an adult with an advanced solid tumor such as melanoma, head and neck, liver or kidney cancer. CDR3s include the opening cysteine and the closing phenylalanine or tryptophan. A D gene is named only where the DNA matches it firmly. Clone size is stated in some rows and not others, as once, few, many or a class when expanded.

.	TRBV2	TRBJ1-1	.	CASMKFEAFF	TGTGCCAGCATGAAGTTTGAAGCTTTCTTT
.	TRBV28	TRBJ2-3	.	CASSFLRTDTQYF	TGTGCCAGCAGTTTCCTCCGCACAGATACGCAGTATTTT
.	TRBV27	TRBJ2-2	.	CASTTGTTGELFF	TGTGCCAGCACCACAGGGACCACCGGGGAGCTGTTTTTT
.	TRBV19	TRBJ1-5	.	CASDWGNQPQHF	TGTGCCAGTGACTGGGGGAATCAGCCCCAGCATTTT
.	TRBV11-2	TRBJ2-2	TRBD2	CASSLEVVTSGRPGELFF	TGTGCCAGCAGCTTAGAAGTGGTAACTAGCGGGAGACCCGGGGAGCTGTTTTTT
.	TRBV7-3	TRBJ1-1	TRBD1	CASSPNLLGGTANTEAFF	TGTGCCAGCAGCCCCAACCTACTTGGGGGGACAGCAAACACTGAAGCTTTCTTT
.	TRBV6-6	TRBJ1-1	.	CASSEDSMNTEAFF	TGTGCCAGCAGCGAGGACAGCATGAACACTGAAGCTTTCTTT
.	TRBV9	TRBJ2-3	.	CASSEWDTDTQYF	TGTGCCAGCAGCGAGTGGGATACAGATACGCAGTATTTT
once	TRBV9	TRBJ2-3	.	CASSVGTKRVDTQYF	TGTGCCAGCAGCGTAGGTACAAAGAGGGTAGATACGCAGTATTTT
few	TRBV5-1	TRBJ1-1	TRBD1	CASWGTEVEAFF	TGCGCCAGCTGGGGGACAGAAGTAGAAGCTTTCTTT
.	TRBV28	TRBJ2-2	.	CASSFGPYTGELFF	TGTGCCAGCAGTTTTGGCCCGTACACCGGGGAGCTGTTTTTT
few	TRBV2	TRBJ2-3	TRBD2	CASSESGRFTDTQYF	TGTGCCAGCAGTGAAAGCGGGAGGTTCACAGATACGCAGTATTTT
.	TRBV5-4	TRBJ1-2	.	CASSLASSRYTF	TGTGCCAGCAGCTTGGCCTCGAGTCGCTACACCTTC
.	TRBV4-1	TRBJ1-6	.	CASSLLDGFGSPLHF	TGCGCCAGCAGCCTCCTAGACGGATTCGGTTCACCCCTCCACTTT
.	TRBV7-8	TRBJ2-5	.	CASSLYSGQETQYF	TGTGCCAGCAGCTTATATAGCGGCCAAGAGACCCAGTACTTC
.	TRBV27	TRBJ1-6	.	CASSSLSVPSYNSPLHF	TGTGCCAGCAGCTCCCTGTCCGTGCCCTCCTATAATTCACCCCTCCACTTT
.	TRBV6-5	TRBJ2-1	.	CASTLIRGHNEQFF	TGTGCCAGCACCCTTATCAGGGGCCACAATGAGCAGTTCTTC
.	TRBV7-9	TRBJ2-1	.	CASSLHNEQFF	TGTGCCAGCAGCCTTCACAATGAGCAGTTCTTC
.	TRBV4-3	TRBJ2-3	TRBD2	CASSHGTTRTDTQYF	TGCGCCAGCAGTCACGGGACTACCCGCACAGATACGCAGTATTTT
.	TRBV6-5	TRBJ2-1	.	CATQDQVGSVGEQFF	TGTGCCACGCAAGATCAGGTGGGGTCTGTTGGTGAGCAGTTCTTC
.	TRBV19	TRBJ1-2	.	CAIFESGGYTF	TGTGCCATCTTCGAGTCGGGAGGCTACACCTTC
.	TRBV4-1	TRBJ1-1	.	CASSQVGENTEAFF	TGCGCCAGCAGCCAAGTCGGGGAGAACACTGAAGCTTTCTTT
.	TRBV4-1	TRBJ2-6	TRBD1	CASSQGYDRAGANVLTF	TGCGCCAGCAGCCAGGGATATGACAGGGCTGGGGCCAACGTCCTGACTTTC
.	TRBV9	TRBJ2-1	.	CASSRSGGTYNEQFF	TGTGCCAGCAGCCGCAGCGGAGGCACCTACAATGAGCAGTTCTTC
.	TRBV27	TRBJ2-1	TRBD2	CASSHSGTVYNEQFF	TGTGCCAGCAGTCACAGCGGGACGGTCTACAATGAGCAGTTCTTC
once	TRBV10-3	TRBJ2-1	TRBD1	CAISDSTGGNEQFF	TGTGCCATCAGTGATTCGACAGGGGGCAATGAGCAGTTCTTC